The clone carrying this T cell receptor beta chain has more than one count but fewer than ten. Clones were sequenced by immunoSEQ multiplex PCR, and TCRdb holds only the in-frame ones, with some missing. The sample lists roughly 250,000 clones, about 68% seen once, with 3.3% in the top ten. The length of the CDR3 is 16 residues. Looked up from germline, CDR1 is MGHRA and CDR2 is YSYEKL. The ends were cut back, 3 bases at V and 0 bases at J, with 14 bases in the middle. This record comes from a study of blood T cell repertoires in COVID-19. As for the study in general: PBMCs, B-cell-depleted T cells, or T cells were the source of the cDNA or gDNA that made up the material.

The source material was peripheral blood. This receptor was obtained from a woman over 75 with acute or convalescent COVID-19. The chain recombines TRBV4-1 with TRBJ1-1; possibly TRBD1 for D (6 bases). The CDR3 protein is CASSQGPWTVNTEAFF. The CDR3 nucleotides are TGCGCCAGCAGCCAGGGTCCCTGGACAGTGAACACTGAAGCTTTCTTT.